The 29 T cell receptor beta chains listed next were all sequenced from one sample in a study of blood T cell repertoires in COVID-19. Measured with immunoSEQ multiplex PCR; TCRdb has only the in-frame clones, and not every one. This table holds more than 110,000 clones, 75% to 80% found once. The sequencing input was PBMCs or T cells enriched from blood (not recorded which). These receptors all come from a woman aged 45-59 years who had recovered from COVID-19.

J is TRBJ1-4 and V is TRBV5-1; 8 positions match TRBD1. V was pared by 5 bases and J by 8 bases, with 8 bases of the junction left unmatched. This CDR3 is built from 14 residues. CDR1 and CDR2 (germline): SGHRS, YFSETQ. The CDR3 here is CASSPDREGEKLFF. The CDR3, as DNA: TGCGCCAGCAGTCCGGACAGGGAGGGGGAAAAACTGTTTTTT.

This chain uses TRBV7-9 with TRBJ1-1; 11 nucleotides align to TRBD1. The CDR3 is made up of 14 amino acids. CDR1 and CDR2 (germline): SEHNR, FQNEAQ (reference sequence). V shed 4 bases, J shed 6 bases, and the junction held 4 bases outside the gene matches. The CDR3 DNA follows: TGTGCCAGCAGCTCCCCGGGACAGGGGGCTGAAGCTTTCTTT. Protein sequence: CASSSPGQGAEAFF. Drawing the rest from reference TRBV7-9 and TRBJ1-1, the complete variable domain is DTGVSQNPRHKITKRGQNVTFRCDPISEHNRLYWYRQTLGQGPEFLTYFQNEAQLEKSRLLSDRFSAERPKGSFSTLEIQRTEQGDSAMYLCASSSPGQGAEAFFGQGTRLTVV.

J is TRBJ2-7 and V is TRBV7-2, with 8 bases matching TRBD2. The CDR3 contains 14 residues. With V trimmed by 4 bases and J by 2 bases, 4 bases remained unmatched. Germline CDR1 SGHTA, CDR2 FQGNSA. The CDR3 DNA reads as TGTGCCAGCAGCTCCGCGGGGGGTACCTACGAGCAGTACTTC. Amino acids: CASSSAGGTYEQYF.

The chain combines TRBV10-1 with TRBJ2-5, with 7 bases that match TRBD1. The CDR3 loop spans 15 amino acids. Per the germline V gene, CDR1 is WNHNN and CDR2 is SYGVQD (reference sequence). The junction had 8 bases not matched to a gene; V was cut back by 5 bases and J by 2 bases. The CDR3, as DNA: TGCGCCAGCAGTTTTGGGACAGACCGACAAGAGACCCAGTACTTC. The encoded protein is CASSFGTDRQETQYF.

The chain recombines TRBV6-2 or TRBV6-3 with TRBJ1-2; D perhaps matches TRBD1 (5 bases). Germline loops: CDR1 MNHEY, CDR2 SVGEGT. The V end was cut by 5 bases, the J end by 0 bases, with 13 bases between. This CDR3 spans 15 amino acids. CDR3 nucleotides: TGTGCCAGCAGTCTCCTAAGGGGTGCTAACTATGGCTACACCTTC. Residues: CASSLLRGANYGYTF.

The chain uses TRBV4-1 and TRBJ2-3; 12 nucleotides line up with TRBD1. Germline V lookup: CDR1 MGHRA, CDR2 YSYEKL. The CDR3 consists of 15 residues. V dropped 4 bases and J dropped 4; count of bases not matched to a gene: 3. The CDR3 spells CASSLGTGGADTQYF. CDR3 sequence (DNA): TGCGCCAGCAGCCTGGGGACAGGGGGCGCAGATACGCAGTATTTT.

The chain is built from TRBV4-2 and TRBJ2-7, with D perhaps matching TRBD2 (5 bases). Trimming took 8 bases from V and 4 from J, leaving 9 bases between them. Germline V gene sequence: CDR1 LGHNA, CDR2 YNFKEQ. The CDR3 is made up of 11 amino acids. The CDR3 is CASGSEYEQYF. The CDR3 coding sequence is TGTGCCAGCGGGAGTGAGTACGAGCAGTACTTC.

The chain has TRBV21-1 and TRBJ1-1; the D call TRBD1 from the table was never checked on the DNA. TRBV21-1 is classified as a pseudogene. This CDR3 comprises 17 residues. The CDR3 reads CASKETGTEYLNTEAFF. The CDR3 DNA follows: TGTGCCAGCAAGGAAACCGGGACAGAATATTTGAACACTGAAGCTTTCTTT.

The chain joins TRBV11-3 to TRBJ2-1, with 8 bases lining up with TRBD2. V trimming: 1 base; J trimming: 8 bases; junction bases outside the gene matches: 7. Germline V gene lookup returns CDR1 SGHNT and CDR2 YENEEA. CDR3 size: 15 residues. CDR3 nucleotide sequence: TGTGCCAGCAGCTTAGGGACTAGCAGCCGCGATGAGCAGTTCTTC. It codes for CASSLGTSSRDEQFF.

The chain employs TRBV4-1 and TRBJ1-5; D call uncertain. The CDR3 contains 14 residues. The V gene lost 2 bases and the J gene lost 3 bases, with 8 bases spanning the gap. Per the germline V gene, CDR1 is MGHRA and CDR2 is YSYEKL. The CDR3 region has the DNA TGCGCCAGCAGCCAAAATCTCTTCAATCAGCCCCAGCATTTT. Its translation is CASSQNLFNQPQHF.

This clone has only a few counts. The chain has TRBV3-1 (or the pseudogene TRBV3-2) and TRBJ2-1; 11 bases align to TRBD2. V lost 2 bases and J lost 7; bases outside the gene matches: 7. CDR1 is LGHDT, CDR2 YNNKEL, per germline (reference sequence). There are 16 residues in the CDR3. Here the CDR3 DNA reads TGTGCCAGCAGCCAAAGGCTAGCGGGGGGCCAGAATGAGCAGTTCTTC. Translating gives CASSQRLAGGQNEQFF.

This chain joins TRBV28 and TRBJ1-5, with 8 bases matching TRBD1. The junction had 6 bases not matched to a gene; V was cut back by 5 bases and J by 3 bases. Germline CDR1 is MDHEN and CDR2 is SYDVKM. The CDR3 loop spans 15 amino acids. Here the CDR3 DNA reads TGTGCCAGCAGTGCGACAGGGGCGGTCAATCAGCCCCAGCATTTT. This codes for CASSATGAVNQPQHF.

The chain's CDR3 is CASNQGSEETQYF. In nucleotides, the CDR3 is TGTGCCAGCAACCAGGGTTCGGAAGAGACCCAGTACTTC. The chain is built from TRBV2 and TRBJ2-5, with D possibly TRBD1 on 5 matching bases. CDR3 size: 13 residues. V lost 7 bases to trimming and J lost 3 bases, with 12 bases between them. Germline V gene lookup returns CDR1 SNHLY and CDR2 FYNNEI.

J is TRBJ1-6 and V is TRBV6-6; D is uncertain. The CDR3 consists of 14 residues. The germline V and J ends were trimmed by 2 bases and 7 bases, with 9 bases remaining between them. Germline-derived CDR1 and CDR2 are MNHNY and SVGAGI (reference sequence). The CDR3 loop reads CASSYGDGNSPLHF. The CDR3 DNA sequence: TGTGCCAGCAGTTACGGCGACGGGAATTCACCCCTCCACTTT.

V and J are TRBV12-3 or TRBV12-4 and TRBJ2-3; the D is unclear. With 6 bases removed from V and 0 bases from J, the gap between germline ends came to 4 bases. The CDR3 is made up of 12 amino acids. The CDR3 coding sequence is TGTGCCAGCAGCTCGAGCACAGATACGCAGTATTTT. The encoded protein is CASSSSTDTQYF.

The chain carries TRBV3-1 (or the pseudogene TRBV3-2) and TRBJ2-7, with D tentatively TRBD2 (5 bases). The V end lost 10 bases, the J end lost 3 bases, and 13 bases lay between the germline ends. This CDR3 comprises 12 residues. Germline V CDR1 and CDR2: LGHDT, YNNKEL (reference sequence). DNA for the CDR3: TGTGCCACCGGCCCTGGGAGCTACGAGCAGTACTTC. It codes for CATGPGSYEQYF.

With regard to this clone: A read error may be the cause here, since a much bigger clone is one base away. Other DNA sequences from this sample encode an identical CDR3 as well. This chain uses TRBV4-1 with TRBJ1-5, with 7 bases matching TRBD1. With V trimmed by 0 bases and J by 1 base, 0 bases remained unmatched. The CDR3 sequence is 15 residues long. Germline V gene lookup returns CDR1 MGHRA and CDR2 YSYEKL. CDR3: CASSQDRGSNQPQHF. The CDR3, as DNA: TGCGCCAGCAGCCAAGACAGGGGGAGCAATCAGCCCCAGCATTTT.

V usage is TRBV5-1 and J usage is TRBJ2-1; tentatively, D is TRBD1 (5 bases). V gave up 4 bases and J gave up 9 bases, with 20 bases separating them. This CDR3 has 15 residues. Germline CDR1 reads SGHRS; CDR2 reads YFSETQ. CDR3 amino acids: CASSPAIRRAGEQFF. As DNA, the CDR3 is TGCGCCAGCAGCCCGGCAATCCGCAGGGCCGGTGAGCAGTTCTTC.

The chain uses TRBV27 and TRBJ1-5; D unclear. V was clipped by 2 bases and J by 12 bases, with 14 bases between them. CDR1 and CDR2 (germline): MNHEY, SMNVEV (reference sequence). The CDR3 consists of 13 residues. The CDR3 is CASSLRGPLGQHF. The CDR3 DNA reads as TGTGCCAGCAGTTTACGAGGGCCTCTCGGCCAGCATTTT.

The rearrangement links TRBV11-2 to TRBJ2-2; D uncertain. CDR3 length: 15 amino acids. Trimming cost V 3 bases and J 0 bases, with 8 bases left between them. Germline-derived CDR1 and CDR2 are SGHAT and FQNNGV. Written as DNA, the CDR3 is TGTGCCAGCAGCTTTTCACATGCGAACACCGGGGAGCTGTTTTTT. Translation: CASSFSHANTGELFF.

The chain couples TRBV11-3 to TRBJ1-2; 7 bases line up with TRBD1. V dropped 2 bases and J dropped 4; count of bases not matched to a gene: 10. The germline gives CDR1 SGHNT, CDR2 YENEEA. The CDR3 totals 16 residues. CDR3 nucleotide sequence: TGTGCCAGCAGCTTATTAGCACAGGGGAAATTCTATGGCTACACCTTC. It yields the protein CASSLLAQGKFYGYTF.

The chain links TRBV9 to TRBJ2-5; 9 nucleotides agree with TRBD2. CDR3 length: 16 amino acids. V dropped 0 bases and J dropped 5; count of bases not matched to a gene: 8. Germline lookup yields CDR1 SGDLS and CDR2 YYNGEE. The DNA for the CDR3 is TGTGCCAGCAGCGTAGCTGGCGGGGGGGCCCTCGAGACCCAGTACTTC. This codes for CASSVAGGGALETQYF. The full variable domain, rest sourced from reference TRBV9 and TRBJ2-5, is DSGVTQTPKHLITATGQRVTLRCSPRSGDLSVYWYQQSLDQGLQFLIQYYNGEERAKGNILERFSAQQFPDLHSELNLSSLELGDSALYFCASSVAGGGALETQYFGPGTRLLVL.

The J gene is TRBJ2-1, the V gene TRBV27; D gene unclear. The V gene lost 0 bases and the J gene lost 1 base, with 10 bases spanning the gap. Per germline, CDR1 MNHEY and CDR2 SMNVEV (reference sequence). CDR3 size: 16 residues. The chain's CDR3 is CASSLSELDSYNEQFF. The DNA for the CDR3 is TGTGCCAGCAGTTTATCTGAGCTAGATTCCTACAATGAGCAGTTCTTC.

The rearrangement uses TRBV7-9 and TRBJ1-2, with TRBD1 matching 10 bases. The CDR3 runs to 15 residues. From germline, CDR1 is SEHNR and CDR2 FQNEAQ (reference sequence). The trim removed 5 bases at V and 6 bases at J, leaving 9 bases unmatched. The DNA for the CDR3 is TGTGCCAGCAGCCCTGACAGGGGGCTTTTGGATGGCTACACCTTC. Translation: CASSPDRGLLDGYTF. Complete variable domain (other parts from reference TRBV7-9 and TRBJ1-2): DTGVSQNPRHKITKRGQNVTFRCDPISEHNRLYWYRQTLGQGPEFLTYFQNEAQLEKSRLLSDRFSAERPKGSFSTLEIQRTEQGDSAMYLCASSPDRGLLDGYTFGSGTRLTVV.

DNA for the CDR3: TGTGCCAGCAGTATCGGACAGACTTTGAACACTGAAGCTTTCTTT. Its protein is CASSIGQTLNTEAFF. V is TRBV28 and J is TRBJ1-1, with D perhaps TRBD1 (6 bases). V lost 5 bases and J lost 0, with 13 bases in between. The CDR3 length is 15 residues. Germline V gives CDR1 MDHEN, CDR2 SYDVKM.

This clone has more than one count but fewer than ten. The J gene is TRBJ2-7, the V gene TRBV4-1, with a tentative D call TRBD1 (5 bases). The germline V gene encodes CDR1 MGHRA and CDR2 YSYEKL. The ends were cut back, 4 bases at V and 0 bases at J, with 10 bases in the middle. The CDR3 is made up of 14 amino acids. CDR3 sequence: CASSPAQGSYEQYF. CDR3 sequence (DNA): TGCGCCAGCAGCCCAGCGCAGGGCTCCTACGAGCAGTACTTC.

This clone was recorded only once. The genes are TRBV2 and TRBJ2-5, with D possibly being TRBD2 (6 bases). The V end was cut by 1 base, the J end by 0 bases, with 9 bases between. CDR3 length: 15 residues. The V gene's germline CDR1 is SNHLY and CDR2 FYNNEI. As DNA, the CDR3 is TGTGCCAGCAGTGAAGGCGGGAACTACCAAGAGACCCAGTACTTC. This translates into CASSEGGNYQETQYF.

About this clone: Other DNA sequences in this specimen translate into the identical CDR3. The CDR3, as DNA: TGTGCCAGCAGCTTAAACAGGGGCAACACTGAAGCTTTCTTT. Its translation: CASSLNRGNTEAFF. V usage is TRBV7-8 and J usage is TRBJ1-1; 7 positions match TRBD1. From germline, CDR1 is SGHVS and CDR2 FQNEAQ. The CDR3 covers 14 residues. Losses at the gene ends were 2 bases for V and 2 bases for J; bases not matched to a gene: 2.

The chain recombines TRBV19 with TRBJ2-1, with a possible D match to TRBD1 (6 bases). Trimming took off 4 bases at V and 2 bases at J, with 15 bases between the two ends. From germline, CDR1 is LNHDA and CDR2 SQIVND (reference sequence). CDR3 length: 16 amino acids. The chain's CDR3 is CASSRNAGVPYNEQFF. DNA of the CDR3: TGTGCCAGTAGTAGAAACGCAGGGGTTCCCTACAATGAGCAGTTCTTC.